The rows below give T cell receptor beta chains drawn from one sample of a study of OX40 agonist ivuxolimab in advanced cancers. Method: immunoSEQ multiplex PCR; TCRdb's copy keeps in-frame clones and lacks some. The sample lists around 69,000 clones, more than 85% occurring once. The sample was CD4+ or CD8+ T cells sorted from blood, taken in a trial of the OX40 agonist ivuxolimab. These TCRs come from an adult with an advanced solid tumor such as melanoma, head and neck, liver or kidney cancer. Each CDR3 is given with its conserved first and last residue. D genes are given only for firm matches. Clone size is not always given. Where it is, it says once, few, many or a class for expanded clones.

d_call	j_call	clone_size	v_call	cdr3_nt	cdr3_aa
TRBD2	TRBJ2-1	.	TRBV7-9	TGTGCCAGCAGCCTTTACGGGGGGGCCCTCAATGAGCAGTTCTTC	CASSLYGGALNEQFF
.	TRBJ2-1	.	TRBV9	TGTGCCAGCAGCGTAGAACAGGGAGGTTACAATGAGCAGTTCTTC	CASSVEQGGYNEQFF
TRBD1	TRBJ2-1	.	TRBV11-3	TGTGCCAGCAGCTTAGATACGGTTCAGGGGGCCAGGGAGCAGTTCTTC	CASSLDTVQGAREQFF
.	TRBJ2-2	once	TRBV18	TGTGCCAGCTCACCACGACTAGACCTAGGCGGGGAGCTGTTTTTT	CASSPRLDLGGELFF
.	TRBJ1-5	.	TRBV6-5	TGTGCCAGCAGTTACGGTTGGGGAAATCAGCCCCAGCATTTT	CASSYGWGNQPQHF
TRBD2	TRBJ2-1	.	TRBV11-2	TGTGCCAGCAGCCTCCCGACTAGCGGATTTGGGAATGAGCAGTTCTTC	CASSLPTSGFGNEQFF
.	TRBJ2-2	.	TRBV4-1	TGCGCCAGCAGCCAAGATCGGGACACCAACACCGGGGAGCTGTTTTTT	CASSQDRDTNTGELFF
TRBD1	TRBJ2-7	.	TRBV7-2	TGTGCCAGCAGTAGCCGGGACAGGGGCTACGAGCAGTACTTC	CASSSRDRGYEQYF
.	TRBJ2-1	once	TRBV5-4	TGTGCCAGCAGCTTTGGGGGCCCCAATGAGCAGTTCTTC	CASSFGGPNEQFF
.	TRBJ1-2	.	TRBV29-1	TGCAGCGCGGGAGGGTGGGTGGATGGCTACACCTTC	CSAGGWVDGYTF
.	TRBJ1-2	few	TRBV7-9	TGTGCCGGCCGGGGAGGCAGCTATGGCTACACCTTC	CAGRGGSYGYTF
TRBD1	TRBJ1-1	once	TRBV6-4	TGTGCCAGCAGGGCAGGGGGCCAGAACACTGAAGCTTTCTTT	CASRAGGQNTEAFF
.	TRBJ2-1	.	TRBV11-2	TGTGCCAGCAGCTTAGAAGGGACTTCTAATGAGCAGTTCTTC	CASSLEGTSNEQFF
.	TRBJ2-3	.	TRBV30	TGTGCCTGGAGGGTAGTGCGAGATACGCAGTATTTT	CAWRVVRDTQYF
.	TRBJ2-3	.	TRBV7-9	TGTGCCAGCAGCCAGGAGACAGGTACGCAGTATTTT	CASSQETGTQYF
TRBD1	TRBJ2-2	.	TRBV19	TGTGCCAGTACGGGACAGGGAGCCGGGGAGCTGTTTTTT	CASTGQGAGELFF
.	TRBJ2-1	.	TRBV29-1	TGCAGCGTTGGAGGGGCCCAAGTGTACAATGAGCAGTTCTTC	CSVGGAQVYNEQFF
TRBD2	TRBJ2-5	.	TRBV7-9	TGTGCCAGCAGCAAACGACTAGCCGAAGAGACCCAGTACTTC	CASSKRLAEETQYF
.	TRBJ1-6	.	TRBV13	TGTGCCAGCAGCTCATCAGACAGCTCCTATAATTCACCCCTCCACTTT	CASSSSDSSYNSPLHF
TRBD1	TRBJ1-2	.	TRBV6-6	TGTGCCAGCAGTTACCCGACAGGGGGATTCTATGGCTACACCTTC	CASSYPTGGFYGYTF
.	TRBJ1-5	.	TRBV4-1	TGCGCCAGCAGCCAGGGGCAGGGAGTAGGTCAGCCCCAGCATTTT	CASSQGQGVGQPQHF
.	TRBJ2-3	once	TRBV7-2	TGTGCCAGCAGCTTAGCTGGCAGGGTTACAGATACGCAGTATTTT	CASSLAGRVTDTQYF
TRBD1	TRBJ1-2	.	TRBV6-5	TGTGCCAGCAGTTACTCGCTGACAGGGGGCGGCTACACCTTC	CASSYSLTGGGYTF
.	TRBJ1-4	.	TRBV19	TGTGCCAGTAGTATGAGGGCATCAACTAATGAAAAACTGTTTTTT	CASSMRASTNEKLFF
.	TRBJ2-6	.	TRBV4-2	TGTGCCAGCAGCTCGGGATTTAGTACCTCTGGGGCCAACGTCCTGACTTTC	CASSSGFSTSGANVLTF
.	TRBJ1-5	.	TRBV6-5	TGTGCCAGCAGCTCATCACGCGGCAATCAGCCCCAGCATTTT	CASSSSRGNQPQHF
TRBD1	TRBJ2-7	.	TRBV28	TGCATTTCTAAGGGGTCTGGGCGGGACAGGGTGCAAGAGCAGTACTTC	CISKGSGRDRVQEQYF
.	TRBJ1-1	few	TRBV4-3	TGCGCCAGCAGCCAAGATGGAGAGAACACTGAAGCTTTCTTT	CASSQDGENTEAFF
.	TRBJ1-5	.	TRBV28	TGTGCCAGCAGTCGAGGCCCAGGGACCCAGCATTTT	CASSRGPGTQHF
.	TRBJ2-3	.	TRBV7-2	TGTGCCAGCAGCTCCTCTAGGGATACGCAGTATTTT	CASSSSRDTQYF
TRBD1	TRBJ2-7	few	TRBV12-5	TGTGCTAGTGGTCCGACAGGGGACGCCCTCGACGAGCAGTACTTC	CASGPTGDALDEQYF